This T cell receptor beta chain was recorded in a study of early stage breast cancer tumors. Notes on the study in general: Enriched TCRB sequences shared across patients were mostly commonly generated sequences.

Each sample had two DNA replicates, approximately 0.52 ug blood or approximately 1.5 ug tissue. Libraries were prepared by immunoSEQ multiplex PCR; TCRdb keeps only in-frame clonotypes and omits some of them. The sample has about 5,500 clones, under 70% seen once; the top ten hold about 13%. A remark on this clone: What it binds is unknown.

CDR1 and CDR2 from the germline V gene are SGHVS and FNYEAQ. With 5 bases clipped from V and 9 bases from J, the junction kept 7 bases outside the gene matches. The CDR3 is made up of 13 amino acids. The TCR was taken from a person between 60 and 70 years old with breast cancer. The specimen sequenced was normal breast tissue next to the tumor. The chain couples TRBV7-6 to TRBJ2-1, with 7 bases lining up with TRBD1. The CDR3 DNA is TGTGCCAGCAGCCTAACAGCAGGGGGTGAGCAGTTCTTC. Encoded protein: CASSLTAGGEQFF.